The clone carrying this TCR beta chain has just a few counts. This specimen comes from a study of blood T cell repertoires in COVID-19. Study-wide context: Samples came from the United States, Italy and Spain, spanning acute and convalescent COVID-19. Nucleic acid was either cDNA or gDNA, and it came from T cells, B-cell-depleted T cells, or PBMCs.

Germline-derived CDR1 and CDR2 are MNHEY and SMNVEV (reference sequence). The CDR3 is made up of 17 amino acids. The V and J ends lost 3 bases and 0 bases respectively, with 14 bases between them. Study processing details: Estimated nucleated cell counts came from reference gene primer amplification. Sequencing used immunoSEQ multiplex PCR; TCRdb keeps in-frame clones, though not all of them. The D gene and trimming were derived from the DNA, and the V and J assignments and clone size from that table. The table has about 79,000 clones, 85% to 90% seen once. The receptor comes from a man aged 70-80 years with active or convalescent COVID-19. The sequenced sample consisted of peripheral blood. This rearrangement joins TRBV27 to TRBJ2-2; the D gene is possibly TRBD2 (6 bases). DNA of the CDR3: TGTGCCAGCAGTTTCCGTCTGCGGGGCGCGAACACCGGGGAGCTGTTTTTT. Translated: CASSFRLRGANTGELFF.